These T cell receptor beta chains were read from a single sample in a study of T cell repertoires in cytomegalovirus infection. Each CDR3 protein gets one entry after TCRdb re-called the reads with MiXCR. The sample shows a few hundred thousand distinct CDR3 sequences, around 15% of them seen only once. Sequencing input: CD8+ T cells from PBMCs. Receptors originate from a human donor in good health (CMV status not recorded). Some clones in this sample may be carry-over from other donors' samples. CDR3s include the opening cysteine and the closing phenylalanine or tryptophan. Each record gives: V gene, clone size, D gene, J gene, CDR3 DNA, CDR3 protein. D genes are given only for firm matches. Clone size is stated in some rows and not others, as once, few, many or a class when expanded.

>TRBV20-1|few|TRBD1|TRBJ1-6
TGCAGTGCTATGGACAGGGTGGGTTCACCCCTCCACTTT
CSAMDRVGSPLHF
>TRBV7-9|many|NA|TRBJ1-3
TGTGCCAGCAGCTTAACCTACGCGGAGGCCATATATTTT
CASSLTYAEAIYF
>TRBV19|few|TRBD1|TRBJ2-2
TGTGCCAGTAGTACACCGGACAGGGCTCGGACGGACACCGGGGAGCTGTTTTTT
CASSTPDRARTDTGELFF
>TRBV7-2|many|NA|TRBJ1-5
TGTGCCAGCAGCTTATCCAGTAATCAGCCCCAGCATTTT
CASSLSSNQPQHF
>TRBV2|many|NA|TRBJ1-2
TGTGCCAGCAGTGGGCGACCTAACTATGGCTACACCTTC
CASSGRPNYGYTF
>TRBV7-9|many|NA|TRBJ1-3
TGTGCCAGCAGCTTAGAACCCGGACCCCTCTATGGAAACACCATATATTTT
CASSLEPGPLYGNTIYF
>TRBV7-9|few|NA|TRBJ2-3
TGTGCCAGCACCCCCTTGCCCCCACCCACAGATACGCAGTATTTT
CASTPLPPPTDTQYF
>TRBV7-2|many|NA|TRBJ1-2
TGTGCCAGCAGCCCAGGATGGGAAAACTATGGCTACACCTTC
CASSPGWENYGYTF
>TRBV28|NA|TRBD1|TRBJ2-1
TGTGCCAGCAGCTCGGGACAGGGGCGTCGGGACAATGAGCAGTTCTTC
CASSSGQGRRDNEQFF
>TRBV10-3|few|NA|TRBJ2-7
TGTGCCATCAGTGAAACACAGGGTTTCACCTACGAGCAGTACTTC
CAISETQGFTYEQYF
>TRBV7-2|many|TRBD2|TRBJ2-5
TGTGCCAGCAGCTCCGGGACTAGCGGAGGGACCCAGTACTTC
CASSSGTSGGTQYF
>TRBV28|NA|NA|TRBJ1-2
TGTGCCAGCAGTCTCCCCTCTTCCACGGTTTATGGCTACACCTTC
CASSLPSSTVYGYTF
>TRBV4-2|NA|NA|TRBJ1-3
TGTGCCAGCAGCCAAGATCTGTTGGGGTCCGGAAACACCATATATTTT
CASSQDLLGSGNTIYF
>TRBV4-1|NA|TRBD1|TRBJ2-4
TGCGCCAGCAGCCTTCCCGGGACAGGGGAAAACATTCAGTACTTC
CASSLPGTGENIQYF
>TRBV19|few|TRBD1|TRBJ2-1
TGTGCCAGTAGGGACAGGGGTCGGGATGAGCAGTTCTTC
CASRDRGRDEQFF
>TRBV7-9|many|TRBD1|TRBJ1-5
TGTGCCAGCAGCTCGGAGACAGGGGGCTTCGTGGATGGCAATCAGCCCCAGCATTTT
CASSSETGGFVDGNQPQHF
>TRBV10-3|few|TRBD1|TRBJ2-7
TGTGCCATCGGGGACAGAGCCTACGAGCAGTACTTC
CAIGDRAYEQYF
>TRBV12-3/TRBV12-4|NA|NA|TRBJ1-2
TGTGCCAGCAGTTCCCGGCGGGATGCCGCCTATGGCTACACCTTC
CASSSRRDAAYGYTF
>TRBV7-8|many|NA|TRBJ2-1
TGTGCCAGCAGCTCGCAAGCAAATGAGCAGTTCTTC
CASSSQANEQFF
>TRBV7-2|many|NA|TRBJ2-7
TGTGCCAGCAGCTTAGTTCCGGGATCTAACGAGCAGTACTTC
CASSLVPGSNEQYF
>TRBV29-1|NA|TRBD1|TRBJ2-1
TGCAGCGTTGAAGATGGGACGACAGGGGACTTTCTTAATGAGCAGTTCTTC
CSVEDGTTGDFLNEQFF
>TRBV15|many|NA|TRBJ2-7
TGTGCCACCAGCAGAGATCGGTCGGCAGGGCAGTACTTC
CATSRDRSAGQYF
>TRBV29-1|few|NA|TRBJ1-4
TGCAGCGTTGTCTACAGGGCTAATGAAAAACTGTTTTTT
CSVVYRANEKLFF
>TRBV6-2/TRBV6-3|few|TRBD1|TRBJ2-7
TGTGCCAGCAGCCGGGACAGGGTCTCCTACGAGCAGTACTTC
CASSRDRVSYEQYF
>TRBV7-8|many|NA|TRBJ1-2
TGTGCCAGCAGCTCATCGCTCCTTACAGCCTATGGCTACACCTTC
CASSSSLLTAYGYTF
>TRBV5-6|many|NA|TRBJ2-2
TGTGCCAGCAGCATCGGGACACCAGGGGAGCTGTTTTTT
CASSIGTPGELFF
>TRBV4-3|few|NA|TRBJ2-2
TGCGCCAGCAGCCAAGAGTCGGCCTTAATCACCGGGGAGCTGTTTTTT
CASSQESALITGELFF
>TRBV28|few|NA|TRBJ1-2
TGTGCCATCACGCCTACGGATTACTATGGCTACACCTTC
CAITPTDYYGYTF
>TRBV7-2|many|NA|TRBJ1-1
TGTGCCAGCAGCCCCCTCGGAACACGCACTGAAGCTTTCTTT
CASSPLGTRTEAFF
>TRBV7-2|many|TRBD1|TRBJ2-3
TGTGCCAGCAGCTTAGCGGACAGGGTAGCGGTGGATACGCAGTATTTT
CASSLADRVAVDTQYF
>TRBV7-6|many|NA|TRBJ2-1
TGTGCCAGCAGCGCCGGTTCTCAATTTTACTACAATGAGCAGTTCTTC
CASSAGSQFYYNEQFF
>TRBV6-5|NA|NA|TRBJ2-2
TGTGCCAGCAGTTACCTCGTAACCGGGGAGCTGTTTTTT
CASSYLVTGELFF
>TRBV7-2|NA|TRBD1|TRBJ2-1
TGTGCCAGCAGCTTCCCTAAACAGGGGTGGAATGAGCAGTTCTTC
CASSFPKQGWNEQFF
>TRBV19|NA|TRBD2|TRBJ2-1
TGTGCCAGTAGTATAACTAGCGGGGGGGCAATCTTGGTCAATGAGCAGTTCTTC
CASSITSGGAILVNEQFF
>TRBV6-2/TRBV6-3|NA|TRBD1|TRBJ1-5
TGTGCCAGCAGTCCCGCCCGGACAGGGTGGGATCAGCCCCAGCATTTT
CASSPARTGWDQPQHF
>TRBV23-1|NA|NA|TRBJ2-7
TGCGCCAGCCCCGTAGGGGGGCCCTCCTACGAGCAGTACTTC
CASPVGGPSYEQYF
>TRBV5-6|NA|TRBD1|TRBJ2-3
TGTGCCAGCAGCTATGGACAGGGGGCAGATACGCAGTATTTT
CASSYGQGADTQYF
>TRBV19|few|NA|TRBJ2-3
TGTGCCAGTAGTATAGTGGAGGCGGGCAGGGGCCCCTATACGCAGTATTTT
CASSIVEAGRGPYTQYF
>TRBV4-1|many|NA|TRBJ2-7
TGCGCCAGCAGCCAAGGGGTCCGGGACGAGCAGTACTTC
CASSQGVRDEQYF
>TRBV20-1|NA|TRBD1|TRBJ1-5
TGCAGTGCTGCGGACAGGGACTCGTATAGCAATCAGCCCCAGCATTTT
CSAADRDSYSNQPQHF
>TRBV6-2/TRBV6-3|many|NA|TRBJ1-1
TGTGCCAGCAGTTACTCGTATTTGACCGGAGATACTGAAGCTTTCTTT
CASSYSYLTGDTEAFF
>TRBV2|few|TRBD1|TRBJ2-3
TGTGCCAGCAGTGAAGAGGCCTGGGGGACAGGGGACACAGATACGCAGTATTTT
CASSEEAWGTGDTDTQYF
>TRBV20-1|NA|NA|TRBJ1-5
TGCAGTGCTAGAGGGGTTGGGGTGTACAATCAGCCCCAGCATTTT
CSARGVGVYNQPQHF
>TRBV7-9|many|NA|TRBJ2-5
TGTGCCAGCAGCTTAGCTACAGGGATGGAAGAGACCCAGTACTTC
CASSLATGMEETQYF
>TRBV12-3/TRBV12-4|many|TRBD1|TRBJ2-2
TGTGCCAGCAGTCCGCCGGGACAGGGAATCGGGGAGCTGTTTTTT
CASSPPGQGIGELFF
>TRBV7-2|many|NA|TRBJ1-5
TGTGCCAGCAGCTTAGGGTGGGATCCAGCCACCTATAGCAATCAGCCCCAGCATTTT
CASSLGWDPATYSNQPQHF
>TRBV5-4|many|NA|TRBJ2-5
TGTGCCAGCAGCAGAGACCCCGGGACCCCCCAGTACTTC
CASSRDPGTPQYF
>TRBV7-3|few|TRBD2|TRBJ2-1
TGTGCCAGCAGCCGTAGCGGGGGGCCCTACTACAATGAGCAGTTCTTC
CASSRSGGPYYNEQFF
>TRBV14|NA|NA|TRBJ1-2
TGTGCCAGCAGCCAAGGACTCTATGGCTACACCTTC
CASSQGLYGYTF
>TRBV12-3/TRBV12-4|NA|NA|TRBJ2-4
TGTGCCAGCAGTGAAACGGGTCGGTCTGGGAACTTC
CASSETGRSGNF
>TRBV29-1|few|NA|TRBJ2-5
TGCAGCGTTGAAGCCCCAGAGACCCAGTACTTC
CSVEAPETQYF
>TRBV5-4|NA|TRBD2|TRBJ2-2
TGTGCCAGCAGCTACCGGAGCGGGGGTAGGACCGGGGAGCTGTTTTTT
CASSYRSGGRTGELFF
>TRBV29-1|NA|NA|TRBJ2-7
TGCAGCGTTGAAGGGTCTGGGTCTTTTGAGGACGAACAGTACTTC
CSVEGSGSFEDEQYF